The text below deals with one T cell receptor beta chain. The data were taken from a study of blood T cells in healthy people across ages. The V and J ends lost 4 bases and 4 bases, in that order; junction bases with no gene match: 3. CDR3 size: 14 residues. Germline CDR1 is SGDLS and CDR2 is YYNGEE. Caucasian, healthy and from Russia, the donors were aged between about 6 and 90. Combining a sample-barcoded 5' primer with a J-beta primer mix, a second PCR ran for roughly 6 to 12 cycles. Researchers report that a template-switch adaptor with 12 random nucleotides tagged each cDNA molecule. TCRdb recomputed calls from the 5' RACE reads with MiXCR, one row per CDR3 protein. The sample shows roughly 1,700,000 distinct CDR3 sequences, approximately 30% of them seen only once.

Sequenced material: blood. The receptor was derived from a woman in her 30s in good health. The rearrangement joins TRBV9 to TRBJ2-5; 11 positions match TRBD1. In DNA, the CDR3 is TGTGCCAGCAGCAAGGACAGGGGGCGAGAGACCCAGTACTTC. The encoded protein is CASSKDRGRETQYF.